Described below is a single TCR beta chain sequence and its context. Its antigen is unidentified. The table came from immunoSEQ multiplex PCR; TCRdb's copy has only in-frame clones and leaves some out. The sample contains 20,000 to 30,000 clones, 60% to 85% of which appear only once. The germline CDR1 and CDR2 sequences are SGHTA and FQGNSA. The length of the CDR3 is 13 residues. V lost 5 bases to trimming and J lost 5 bases; unmatched junction nucleotides: 3. These data originate in a study of PD-1 blockade in classical Hodgkin lymphoma. Study information: Patients were treated with nivolumab at 3 mg/kg, and this was given intravenously every 2 weeks.

Every one of the patients relapsed after autologous stem cell transplantation (brentuximab vedotin exposure was variable). Study results and limitations: Diversity similar to that of newly diagnosed patients was seen at baseline in complete responders. Baseline TCR diversity was reportedly lower in newly diagnosed patients than in healthy donors. It was reported as lower still in relapsed/refractory patients.

This sequence was found in a human donor with classical Hodgkin lymphoma. The chain recombines TRBV7-2 with TRBJ1-3, with 7 positions matching TRBD1. Sequenced here: peripheral blood mononuclear cells (PBMCs), sampled before the second cycle of nivolumab. The DNA of the CDR3 is TGTGCCAGCAGCCAGGGGGATAGAAACACCATATATTTT. Translation gives CASSQGDRNTIYF.